One sample yielded the 11 T cell receptor beta chains listed below, sequenced in a study of cytomegalovirus exposure and HLA in healthy donors. Vbeta (60) and Jbeta (13) primers were used in the PCR. Method: immunoSEQ multiplex PCR; TCRdb's copy keeps in-frame clones and lacks some. This sample carries approximately 79,000 clones, around 77% of them seen once, and the ten largest clones take roughly 1.9%. Sequencing was carried out using PBMCs. These receptors were obtained from a boy under 18 in good health and CMV-seronegative.

V usage is TRBV30 and J usage is TRBJ2-7; possibly TRBD1 for D (6 bases). V gave up 2 bases and J gave up 0 bases, with 17 bases separating them. Germline CDR1 and CDR2: GTSNPN and SVGIG (reference sequence). The CDR3 sequence is 16 residues long. CDR3 protein: CAWSQQGQLSSYEQYF. CDR3 nucleotides: TGTGCCTGGAGTCAACAAGGACAGTTGAGCTCCTACGAGCAGTACTTC.

The genes are TRBV13 and TRBJ2-3, with D tentatively TRBD1 (5 bases). This CDR3 has 15 residues. V was trimmed by 5 bases and J by 3 bases, leaving 15 bases between them. Germline lookup yields CDR1 PRHDT and CDR2 FYEKMQ (reference sequence). CDR3 region: CASSLQGADTDTQYF. DNA of the CDR3: TGTGCCAGCAGCCTCCAAGGGGCCGATACAGATACGCAGTATTTT.

This chain links TRBV7-2 with TRBJ2-7, with D unclear. Germline V gene sequence: CDR1 SGHTA, CDR2 FQGNSA. V shed 4 bases and J shed 1 base, with 5 bases lying between them. The CDR3 contains 12 residues. The CDR3 loop reads CASSSTSYEQYF. The CDR3 coding sequence is TGTGCCAGCAGCTCCACTTCCTACGAGCAGTACTTC. The full variable domain, completed using reference TRBV7-2 and TRBJ2-7, is GAGVSQSPSNKVTEKGKDVELRCDPISGHTALYWYRQSLGQGLEFLIYFQGNSAPDKSGLPSDRFSAERTGGSVSTLTIQRTQQEDSAVYLCASSSTSYEQYFGPGTRLTVT.

This chain joins TRBV4-3 and TRBJ1-5; D gene unclear. CDR1 and CDR2 (germline): LGHNA, YSLEER. V was trimmed by 0 bases and J by 5 bases, leaving 5 bases between them. This CDR3 has 13 residues. CDR3 in amino acids: CASSQDRDQPQHF. CDR3 sequence (DNA): TGCGCCAGCAGCCAAGATCGGGATCAGCCCCAGCATTTT.

The rearrangement joins TRBV7-6 to TRBJ2-1; TRBD2 aligns across 16 bases. The trim removed 1 base at V and 9 bases at J, leaving 6 bases unmatched. This CDR3 spans 17 amino acids. The germline CDR1 and CDR2 sequences are SGHVS and FNYEAQ. The CDR3 DNA is TGTGCCAGCAGCTTAGACGGGACTAGCGGGAGGGCCGGTGAGCAGTTCTTC. Encoded protein: CASSLDGTSGRAGEQFF.

This chain links TRBV18 with TRBJ1-2, with D uncertain. The germline CDR1 and CDR2 sequences are KGHSH and LQKENI. This CDR3 comprises 14 residues. The germline V and J ends were trimmed by 2 bases and 4 bases, with 11 bases remaining between them. The CDR3 reads CASSPEGAGYGYTF. The CDR3 coding sequence is TGTGCCAGCTCACCAGAGGGCGCGGGCTATGGCTACACCTTC.

CDR3 nucleotide sequence: TGTGCCAGCAGCTCTACTAGCGGGAGCACCGGGGAGCTGTTTTTT. Its translation: CASSSTSGSTGELFF. The rearrangement links TRBV5-4 to TRBJ2-2, with TRBD2 identical over 11 bases. The J segment lost 4 bases and the V segment lost 3 bases, leaving 2 bases of the junction unmatched. CDR1 and CDR2 from the germline V gene are SGHNT and YYREEE (reference sequence). The CDR3 covers 15 residues. The full variable domain, completed using reference TRBV5-4 and TRBJ2-2, is ETGVTQSPTHLIKTRGQQVTLRCSSQSGHNTVSWYQQALGQGPQFIFQYYREEENGRGNFPPRFSGLQFPNYSSELNVNALELDDSALYLCASSSTSGSTGELFFGEGSRLTVL.

This rearrangement joins TRBV27 to TRBJ2-5, with TRBD1 matching over 9 bases. V lost 4 bases, J lost 5 bases, and 5 bases stayed unmatched. The CDR3 consists of 14 residues. The germline CDR1 and CDR2 sequences are MNHEY and SMNVEV (reference sequence). CDR3 DNA sequence: TGTGCCAGCAGTTGGACAGGGGTTGGCGAGACCCAGTACTTC. Residues: CASSWTGVGETQYF.

The genes are TRBV1 and TRBJ1-2. TRBV1 is annotated as a pseudogene. The CDR3 totals 14 residues. CDR3 in DNA: TGCACCAGCAGCCCTCCCGGGGATTTCCATGGCTACACCTTC. It yields the protein CTSSPPGDFHGYTF.

The chain couples TRBV5-5 to TRBJ1-1, with 9 bases matching TRBD1. V shed 3 bases, J shed 3 bases, and the junction held 3 bases outside the gene matches. CDR1 and CDR2 from the germline V gene are SGHKS and YYEKEE (reference sequence). The CDR3 spans 14 residues. The CDR3 DNA reads as TGTGCCAGCAGCTACAGGGGGCCCGACACTGAAGCTTTCTTT. The encoded protein is CASSYRGPDTEAFF.

The chain recombines TRBV10-2 with TRBJ1-1; the match to TRBD1 covers 10 bases. V lost 7 bases to trimming and J lost 2 bases; unmatched junction nucleotides: 4. This CDR3 region has 14 residues. Germline loops: CDR1 WSHSY, CDR2 SAAADI. The DNA of the CDR3 is TGCGCCAGCACCTGGACAGGGGGAAACACTGAAGCTTTCTTT. This codes for CASTWTGGNTEAFF.